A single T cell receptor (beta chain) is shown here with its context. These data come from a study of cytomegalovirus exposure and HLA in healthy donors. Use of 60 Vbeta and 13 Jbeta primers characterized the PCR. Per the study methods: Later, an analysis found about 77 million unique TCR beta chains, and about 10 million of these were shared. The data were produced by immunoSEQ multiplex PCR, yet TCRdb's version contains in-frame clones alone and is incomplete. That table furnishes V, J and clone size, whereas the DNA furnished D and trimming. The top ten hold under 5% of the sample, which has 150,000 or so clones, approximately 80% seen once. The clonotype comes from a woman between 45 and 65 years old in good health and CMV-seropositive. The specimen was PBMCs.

CDR3 DNA: TGTGCCAGCAGCCAAGATCTTGGAGGTTACACTGAAGCTTTCTTT. Its protein product is CASSQDLGGYTEAFF. This chain connects TRBV4-2 to TRBJ1-1; D unresolved. Germline lookup yields CDR1 LGHNA and CDR2 YNFKEQ. V gave up 0 bases and J gave up 3 bases, with 11 bases separating them. The CDR3 length is 15 residues.